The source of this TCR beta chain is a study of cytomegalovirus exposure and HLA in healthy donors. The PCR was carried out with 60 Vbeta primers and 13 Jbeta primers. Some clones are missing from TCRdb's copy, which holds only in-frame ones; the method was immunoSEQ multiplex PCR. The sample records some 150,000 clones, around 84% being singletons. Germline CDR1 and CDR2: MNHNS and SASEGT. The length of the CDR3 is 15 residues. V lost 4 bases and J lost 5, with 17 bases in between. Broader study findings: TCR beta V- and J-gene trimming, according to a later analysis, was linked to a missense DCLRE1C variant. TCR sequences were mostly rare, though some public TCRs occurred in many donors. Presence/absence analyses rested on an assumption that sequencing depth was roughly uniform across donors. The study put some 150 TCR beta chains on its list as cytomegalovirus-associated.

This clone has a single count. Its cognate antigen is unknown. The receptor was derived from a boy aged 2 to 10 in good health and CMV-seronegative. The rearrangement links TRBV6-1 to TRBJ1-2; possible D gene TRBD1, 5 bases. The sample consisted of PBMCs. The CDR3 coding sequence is TGTGCCAGCAGTGGGGGCGGGGCCTCCGGGTATGGCTACACCTTC. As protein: CASSGGGASGYGYTF.